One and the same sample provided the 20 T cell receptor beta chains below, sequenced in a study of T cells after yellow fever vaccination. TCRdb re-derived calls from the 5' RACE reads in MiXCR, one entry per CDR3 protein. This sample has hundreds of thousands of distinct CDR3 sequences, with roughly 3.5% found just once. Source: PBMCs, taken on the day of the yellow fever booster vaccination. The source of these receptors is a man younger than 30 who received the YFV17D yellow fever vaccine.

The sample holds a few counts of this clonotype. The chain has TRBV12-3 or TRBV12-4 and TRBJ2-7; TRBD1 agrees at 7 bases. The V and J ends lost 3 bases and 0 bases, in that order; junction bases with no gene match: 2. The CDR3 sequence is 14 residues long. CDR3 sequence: CASSFDRVSYEQYF. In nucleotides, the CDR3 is TGTGCCAGCAGTTTTGACAGGGTCTCCTACGAGCAGTACTTC.

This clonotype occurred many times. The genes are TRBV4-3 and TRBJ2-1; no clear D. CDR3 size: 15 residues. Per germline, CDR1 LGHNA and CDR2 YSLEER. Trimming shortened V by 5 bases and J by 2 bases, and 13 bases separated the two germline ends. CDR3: CASSFTHGPYNEQFF. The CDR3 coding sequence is TGCGCCAGCAGCTTCACTCACGGCCCCTACAATGAGCAGTTCTTC.

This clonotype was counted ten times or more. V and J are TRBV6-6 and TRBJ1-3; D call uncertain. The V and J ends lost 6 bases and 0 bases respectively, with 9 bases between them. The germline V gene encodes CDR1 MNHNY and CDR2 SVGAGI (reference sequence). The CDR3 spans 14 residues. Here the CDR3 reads CASRALASGNTIYF. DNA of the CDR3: TGTGCCAGCAGGGCGCTTGCCTCTGGAAACACCATATATTTT.

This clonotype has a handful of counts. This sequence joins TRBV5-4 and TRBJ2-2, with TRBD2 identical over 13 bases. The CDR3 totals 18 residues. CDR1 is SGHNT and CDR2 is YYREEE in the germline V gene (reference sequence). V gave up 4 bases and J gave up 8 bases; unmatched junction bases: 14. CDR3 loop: CASSRGLAGVPVDGELFF. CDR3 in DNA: TGTGCCAGCAGCCGAGGACTAGCGGGGGTCCCGGTGGATGGGGAGCTGTTTTTT.

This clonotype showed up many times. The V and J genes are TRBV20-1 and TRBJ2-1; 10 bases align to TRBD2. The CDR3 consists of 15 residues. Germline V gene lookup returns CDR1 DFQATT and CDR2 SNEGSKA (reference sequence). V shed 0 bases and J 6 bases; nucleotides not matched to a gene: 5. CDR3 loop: CSARDQSGGANEQFF. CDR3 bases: TGCAGTGCTAGAGATCAGAGCGGGGGGGCCAATGAGCAGTTCTTC.

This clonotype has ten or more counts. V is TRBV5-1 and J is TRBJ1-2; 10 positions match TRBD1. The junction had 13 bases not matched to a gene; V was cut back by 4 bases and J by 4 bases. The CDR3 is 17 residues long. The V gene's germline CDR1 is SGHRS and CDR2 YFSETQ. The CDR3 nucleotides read TGCGCCAGCAGCCCGTCCCGGGACAGGGGAGGTGGCTATGGCTACACCTTC. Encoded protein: CASSPSRDRGGGYGYTF. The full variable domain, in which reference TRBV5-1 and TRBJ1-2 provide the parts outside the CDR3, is KAGVTQTPRYLIKTRGQQVTLSCSPISGHRSVSWYQQTPGQGLQFLFEYFSETQRNKGNFPGRFSGRQFSNSRSEMNVSTLELGDSALYLCASSPSRDRGGGYGYTFGSGTRLTVV.

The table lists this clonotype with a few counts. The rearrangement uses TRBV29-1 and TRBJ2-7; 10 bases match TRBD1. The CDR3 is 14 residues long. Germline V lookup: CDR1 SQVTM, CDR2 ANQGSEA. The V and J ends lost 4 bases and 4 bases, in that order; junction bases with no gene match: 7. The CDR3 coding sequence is TGCAGCGTTGCTCCGGGACAGGGGACTTACGAGCAGTACTTC. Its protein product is CSVAPGQGTYEQYF.

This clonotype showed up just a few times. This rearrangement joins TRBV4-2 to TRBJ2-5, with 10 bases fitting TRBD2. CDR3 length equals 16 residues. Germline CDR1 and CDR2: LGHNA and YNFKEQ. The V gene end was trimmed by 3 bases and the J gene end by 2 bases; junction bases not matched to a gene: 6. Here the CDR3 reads CASSHPAGGRQETQYF. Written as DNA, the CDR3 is TGTGCCAGCAGCCACCCAGCGGGGGGGCGACAAGAGACCCAGTACTTC.

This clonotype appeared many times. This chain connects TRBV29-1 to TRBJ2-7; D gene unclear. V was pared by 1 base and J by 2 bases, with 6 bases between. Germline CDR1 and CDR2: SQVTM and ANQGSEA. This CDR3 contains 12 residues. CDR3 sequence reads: CSVEGRPYEQYF. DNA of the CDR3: TGCAGCGTTGAAGGCAGGCCCTACGAGCAGTACTTC.

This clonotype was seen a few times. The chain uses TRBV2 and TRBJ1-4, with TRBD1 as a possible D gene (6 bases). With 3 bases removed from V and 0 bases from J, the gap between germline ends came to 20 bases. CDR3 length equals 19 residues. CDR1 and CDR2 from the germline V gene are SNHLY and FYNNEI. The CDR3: CASSDLGRGHLATNEKLFF. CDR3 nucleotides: TGTGCCAGCAGTGATCTGGGCAGGGGCCATTTGGCAACTAATGAAAAACTGTTTTTT.

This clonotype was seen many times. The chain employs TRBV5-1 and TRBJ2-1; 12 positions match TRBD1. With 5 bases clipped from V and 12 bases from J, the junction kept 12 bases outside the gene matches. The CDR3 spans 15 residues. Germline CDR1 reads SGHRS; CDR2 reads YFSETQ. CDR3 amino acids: CASSLTSGTGGPQFF. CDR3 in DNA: TGCGCCAGCAGTTTGACGTCCGGGACAGGGGGCCCGCAGTTCTTC.

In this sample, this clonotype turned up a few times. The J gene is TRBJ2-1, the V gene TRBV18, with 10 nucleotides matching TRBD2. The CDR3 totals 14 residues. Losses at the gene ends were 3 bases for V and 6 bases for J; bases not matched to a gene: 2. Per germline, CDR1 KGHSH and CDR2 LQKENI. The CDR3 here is CASSPVAGGNEQFF. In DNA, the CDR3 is TGTGCCAGCTCACCGGTAGCGGGGGGCAATGAGCAGTTCTTC.

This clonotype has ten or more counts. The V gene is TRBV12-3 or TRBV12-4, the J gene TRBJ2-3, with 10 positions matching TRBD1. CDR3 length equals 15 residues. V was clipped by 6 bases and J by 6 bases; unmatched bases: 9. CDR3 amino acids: CASSPLGQGWDTQYF. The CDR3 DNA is TGTGCCAGCAGCCCCCTGGGACAGGGGTGGGATACGCAGTATTTT.

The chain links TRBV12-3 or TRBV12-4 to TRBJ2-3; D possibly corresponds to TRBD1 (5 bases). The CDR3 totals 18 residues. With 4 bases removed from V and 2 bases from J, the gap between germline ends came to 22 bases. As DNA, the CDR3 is TGTGCCAGCAGTTCCAACCGGTGGGGCAGTGGATACACAGATACGCAGTATTTT. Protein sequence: CASSSNRWGSGYTDTQYF.

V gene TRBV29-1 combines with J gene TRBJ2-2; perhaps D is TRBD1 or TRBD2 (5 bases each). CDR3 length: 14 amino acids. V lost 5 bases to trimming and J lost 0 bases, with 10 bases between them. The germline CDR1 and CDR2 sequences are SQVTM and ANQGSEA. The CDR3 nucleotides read TGCAGCGTTCACGGGGCCGCGAACACCGGGGAGCTGTTTTTT. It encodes CSVHGAANTGELFF.

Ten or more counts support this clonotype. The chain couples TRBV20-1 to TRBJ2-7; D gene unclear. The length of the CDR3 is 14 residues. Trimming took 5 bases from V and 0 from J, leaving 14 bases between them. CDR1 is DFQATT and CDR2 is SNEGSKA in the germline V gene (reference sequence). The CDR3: CSAPDVPHSYEQYV. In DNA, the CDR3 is TGCAGTGCTCCGGATGTACCACACTCCTACGAGCAGTACGTC.

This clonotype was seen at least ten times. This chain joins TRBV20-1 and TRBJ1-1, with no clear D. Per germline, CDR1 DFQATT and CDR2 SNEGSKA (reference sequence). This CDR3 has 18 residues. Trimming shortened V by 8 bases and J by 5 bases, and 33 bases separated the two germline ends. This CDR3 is CSPRPLRAYITLGTEAFF. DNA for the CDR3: TGCAGTCCTCGCCCACTTCGGGCCTACATCACCTTGGGGACTGAAGCTTTCTTT.

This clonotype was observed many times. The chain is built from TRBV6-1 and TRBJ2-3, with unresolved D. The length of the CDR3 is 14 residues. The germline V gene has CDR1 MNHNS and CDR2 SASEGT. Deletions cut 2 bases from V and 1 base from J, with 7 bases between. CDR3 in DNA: TGTGCCAGCAGTGAACCCGGAGGCACAGATACGCAGTATTTT. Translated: CASSEPGGTDTQYF.

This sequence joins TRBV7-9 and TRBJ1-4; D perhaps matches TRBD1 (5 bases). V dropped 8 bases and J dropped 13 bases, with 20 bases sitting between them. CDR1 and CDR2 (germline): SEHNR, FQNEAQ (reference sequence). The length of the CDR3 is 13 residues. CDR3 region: CASSGTGRARLFF. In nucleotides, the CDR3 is TGTGCCAGCTCGGGGACTGGGCGGGCCCGACTGTTTTTT.

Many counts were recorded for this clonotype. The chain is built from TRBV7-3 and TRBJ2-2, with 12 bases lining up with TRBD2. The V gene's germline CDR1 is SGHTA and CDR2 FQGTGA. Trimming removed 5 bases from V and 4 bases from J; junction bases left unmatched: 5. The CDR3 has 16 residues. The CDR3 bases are TGTGCCAGCAGCCCGGGGACTAGCGGGCGCACCGGGGAGCTGTTTTTT. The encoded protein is CASSPGTSGRTGELFF.